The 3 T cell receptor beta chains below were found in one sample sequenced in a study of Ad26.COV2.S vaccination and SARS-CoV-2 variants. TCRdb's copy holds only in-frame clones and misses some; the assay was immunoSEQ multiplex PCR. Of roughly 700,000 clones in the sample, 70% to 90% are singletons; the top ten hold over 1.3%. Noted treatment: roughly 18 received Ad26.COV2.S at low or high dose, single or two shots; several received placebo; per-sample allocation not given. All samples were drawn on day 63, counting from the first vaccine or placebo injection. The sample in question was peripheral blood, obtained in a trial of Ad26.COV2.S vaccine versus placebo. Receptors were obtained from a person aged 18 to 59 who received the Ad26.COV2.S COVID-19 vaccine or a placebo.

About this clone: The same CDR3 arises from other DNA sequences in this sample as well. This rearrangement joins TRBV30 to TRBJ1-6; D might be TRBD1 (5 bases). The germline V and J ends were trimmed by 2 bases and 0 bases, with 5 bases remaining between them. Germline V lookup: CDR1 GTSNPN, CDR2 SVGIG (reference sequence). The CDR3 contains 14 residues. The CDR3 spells CAWSTGSYNSPLHF. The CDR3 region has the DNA TGTGCCTGGAGTACAGGCTCCTATAATTCACCCCTCCACTTT.

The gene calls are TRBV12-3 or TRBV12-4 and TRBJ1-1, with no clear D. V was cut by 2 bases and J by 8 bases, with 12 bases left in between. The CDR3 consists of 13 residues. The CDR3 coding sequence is TGTGCCAGCAGTTTATCCGCTCGGGGAGAAGCTTTCTTT. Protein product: CASSLSARGEAFF.

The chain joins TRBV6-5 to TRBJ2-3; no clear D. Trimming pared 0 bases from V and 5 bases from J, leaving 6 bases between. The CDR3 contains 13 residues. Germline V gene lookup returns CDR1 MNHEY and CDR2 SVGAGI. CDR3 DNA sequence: TGTGCCAGCAGTTACTCGTTCGGAGATACGCAGTATTTT. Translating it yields CASSYSFGDTQYF.